Listed below are T cell receptor beta chains from one sample, sequenced in a study of blood T cell repertoires in COVID-19. The method was immunoSEQ multiplex PCR; TCRdb's version includes in-frame clones alone and lacks a portion of them. This sample carries 45,000 to 55,000 clones, around 86% of them seen once, and the ten largest clones take around 23%. The sequenced sample was peripheral blood. These receptors came from a woman older than 75 with acute or convalescent COVID-19. Both conserved end residues are part of each CDR3. The D gene is left open where the match is weak. Size is omitted from some rows. Given values are once, few, many or a class for expanded clones.

d_call	v_call	clone_size	j_call	cdr3_aa	cdr3_nt
TRBD2	TRBV3-1/TRBV3-2	once	TRBJ2-1	CASSQERASGRTRSYNEQFF	TGTGCCAGCAGCCAAGAGAGGGCTAGCGGGCGTACCCGCTCCTACAATGAGCAGTTCTTC
TRBD1	TRBV3-1/TRBV3-2	-	TRBJ1-2	CASSPGQNYGYTF	TGTGCCAGCAGCCCGGGACAGAACTATGGCTACACCTTC
-	TRBV18	-	TRBJ2-2	CASSPSQGRIGELFF	TGTGCCAGCTCACCTTCCCAGGGTAGGATCGGGGAGCTGTTTTTT
TRBD2	TRBV5-1	-	TRBJ2-1	CASSLVWLSGSGNEQFF	TGCGCCAGCAGCTTGGTATGGTTGAGCGGGAGTGGCAATGAGCAGTTCTTC
TRBD1	TRBV6-5	few	TRBJ1-4	CASSKGQVNEKLFF	TGTGCCAGCAGCAAGGGACAGGTTAATGAAAAACTGTTTTTT
TRBD1	TRBV6-2/TRBV6-3	-	TRBJ1-1	CASSYRQGAWTEAFF	TGTGCCAGCAGTTACAGACAGGGGGCATGGACTGAAGCTTTCTTT
-	TRBV5-1	-	TRBJ2-5	CASTISGGQGETQYF	TGCGCCAGCACCATCAGTGGGGGCCAAGGGGAGACCCAGTACTTC
-	TRBV28	few	TRBJ1-1	CASSFSTVNTEAFF	TGTGCCAGCAGTTTTTCGACTGTGAACACTGAAGCTTTCTTT
TRBD2	TRBV7-8	-	TRBJ2-1	CASSSLTSGTQFF	TGTGCCAGCAGCTCCTTGACTAGCGGGACGCAGTTCTTC
TRBD2	TRBV9	-	TRBJ2-3	CASRPSGGAQDTQYF	TGTGCCAGCAGACCTAGCGGGGGGGCTCAAGATACGCAGTATTTT
-	TRBV2	few	TRBJ2-1	CASRQQARNEQFF	TGTGCCAGCAGACAACAGGCACGAAATGAGCAGTTCTTC
-	TRBV5-4	-	TRBJ2-2	CASSPGWDLRTGELFF	TGTGCCAGCAGCCCAGGCTGGGACTTGCGAACCGGGGAGCTGTTTTTT
-	TRBV30	once	TRBJ2-3	CAWSVSGRVVGTDTQYF	TGTGCCTGGAGTGTTTCCGGGAGAGTGGTTGGCACAGATACGCAGTATTTT